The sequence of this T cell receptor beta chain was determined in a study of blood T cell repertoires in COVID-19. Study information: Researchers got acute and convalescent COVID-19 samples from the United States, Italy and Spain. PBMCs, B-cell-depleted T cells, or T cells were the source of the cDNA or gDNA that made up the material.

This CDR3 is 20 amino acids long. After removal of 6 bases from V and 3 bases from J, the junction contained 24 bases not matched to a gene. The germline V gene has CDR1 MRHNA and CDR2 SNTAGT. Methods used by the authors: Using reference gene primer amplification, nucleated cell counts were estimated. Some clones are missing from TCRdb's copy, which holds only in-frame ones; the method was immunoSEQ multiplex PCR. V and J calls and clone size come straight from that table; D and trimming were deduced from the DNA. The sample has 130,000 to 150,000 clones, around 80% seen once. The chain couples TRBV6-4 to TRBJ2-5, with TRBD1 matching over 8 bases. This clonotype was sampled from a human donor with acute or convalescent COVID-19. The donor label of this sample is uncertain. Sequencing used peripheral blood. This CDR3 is CASSTDRELWVTLYEETQYF. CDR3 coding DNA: TGTGCCAGCAGCACGGACAGGGAACTCTGGGTTACACTATACGAAGAGACCCAGTACTTC.